This TCR beta chain was observed in a study of blood T cell repertoires in COVID-19. Across the study: Nucleic acid was either cDNA or gDNA, and it came from T cells, B-cell-depleted T cells, or PBMCs.

In the source study's methods: Estimation of nucleated cell counts was performed using reference gene primer amplification. Here immunoSEQ multiplex PCR was the method, and the copy in TCRdb shows in-frame clones only, minus some. D and trimming come from the DNA, and the V and J calls and clone size come from that table. The sample records about 160,000 clones, about 74% being singletons. The CDR3 spans 15 residues. Trimming took 3 bases from V and 5 from J; bases not matched to a gene: 7. CDR1 and CDR2 (germline): SGHTA, FQGTGA. V and J are TRBV7-3 and TRBJ2-3, with 8 bases fitting TRBD2. The sequenced material came from peripheral blood. The clonotype was recovered from a man between 60 and 75 years old with acute or convalescent COVID-19. The DNA for the CDR3 is TGTGCCAGCAGCTTCTACGGGGGGGCGTTAGATACGCAGTATTTT. Protein: CASSFYGGALDTQYF.